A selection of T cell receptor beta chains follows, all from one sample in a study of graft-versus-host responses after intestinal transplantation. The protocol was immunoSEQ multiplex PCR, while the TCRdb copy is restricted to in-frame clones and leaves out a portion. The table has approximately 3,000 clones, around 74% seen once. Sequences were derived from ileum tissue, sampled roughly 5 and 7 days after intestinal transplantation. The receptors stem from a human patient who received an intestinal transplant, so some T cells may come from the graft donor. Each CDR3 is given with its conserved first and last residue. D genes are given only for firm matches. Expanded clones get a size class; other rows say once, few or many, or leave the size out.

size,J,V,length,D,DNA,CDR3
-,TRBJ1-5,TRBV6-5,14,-,TGTGCCAGCTCGGGGGGCACGGGCAATCAGCCCCAGCATTTT,CASSGGTGNQPQHF
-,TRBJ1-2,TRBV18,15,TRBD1,TGTGCCAGCTCACCACCGTGGGGACAGGGCTATGGCTACACCTTC,CASSPPWGQGYGYTF
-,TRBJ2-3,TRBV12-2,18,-,TGTGCAAGTCGCTTAATTCCCCGACAGGGGCAGAGCGCAGATACGCAGTATTTT,CASRLIPRQGQSADTQYF
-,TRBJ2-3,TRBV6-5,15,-,TGTGCCAGCAGTTACTCCGGGGGCGGGACAGATACGCAGTATTTT,CASSYSGGGTDTQYF
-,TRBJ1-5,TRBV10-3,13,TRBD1,TGTGCCATCAGTGGGACAGGGGATCAGCCCCAGCATTTT,CAISGTGDQPQHF
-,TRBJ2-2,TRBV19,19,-,TGTGCCAGTAGTATAGACAAACAACAGGGCCTGGGGAGCACCGGGGAGCTGTTTTTT,CASSIDKQQGLGSTGELFF
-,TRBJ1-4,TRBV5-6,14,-,TGTGCCAGCAGCTTGGGACGGGTTAATGAAAAACTGTTTTTT,CASSLGRVNEKLFF
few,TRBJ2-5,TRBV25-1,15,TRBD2,TGTGCCAGCAGTGGGGGACTAGCGGGAGAAGAGACCCAGTACTTC,CASSGGLAGEETQYF
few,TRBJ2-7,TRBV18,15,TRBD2,TGTGCCAGCTCACCAGGACTAGCGGGGTACTACGAGCAGTACTTC,CASSPGLAGYYEQYF
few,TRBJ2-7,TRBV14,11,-,TGTGCCAGCAGCCAGGGGCACGAGCAGTACTTC,CASSQGHEQYF
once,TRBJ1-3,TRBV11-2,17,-,TGTGCCAGCAGCACCCCGGGTCACAGCCCCTCTGGAAACACCATATATTTT,CASSTPGHSPSGNTIYF
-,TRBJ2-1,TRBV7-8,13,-,TGTGCCAGCAGCTTAGTGCGTGGAAATGAGCAGTTCTTC,CASSLVRGNEQFF
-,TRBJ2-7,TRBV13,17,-,TGTGCCAGCAGCTTAACCCGGGGCCGATCCGGAGAACGGGAGCAGTACTTC,CASSLTRGRSGEREQYF
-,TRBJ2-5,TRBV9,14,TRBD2,TGTGCCAGCAGCGTAGAGCGGGGGGAAGAGACCCAGTACTTC,CASSVERGEETQYF
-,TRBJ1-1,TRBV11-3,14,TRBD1,TGTGCCAGCAGCTTAGAAGACAGGGGCACTGAAGCTTTCTTT,CASSLEDRGTEAFF
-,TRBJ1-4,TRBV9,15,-,TGTGCCAGCAGCGTTGCTGCGGCAACTAATGAAAAACTGTTTTTT,CASSVAAATNEKLFF
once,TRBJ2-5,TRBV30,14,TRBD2,TGTGCCTGGAATACCCGGGACTATGAAGAGACCCAGTACTTC,CAWNTRDYEETQYF
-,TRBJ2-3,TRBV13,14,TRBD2,TGTGCCAGCAGCTTAGGACTAGCGACAGATACGCAGTATTTT,CASSLGLATDTQYF
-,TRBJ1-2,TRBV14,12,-,TGTGCCAGCAGCCAACAATTCTATGGCTACACCTTC,CASSQQFYGYTF
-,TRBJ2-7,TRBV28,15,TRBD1,TGTGCCAGCAGTTTAGGGCAGGGGGCAACCTACGAGCAGTACTTC,CASSLGQGATYEQYF
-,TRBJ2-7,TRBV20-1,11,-,TGCAGTGCTAGAGACACCTACGAGCAGTACTTC,CSARDTYEQYF
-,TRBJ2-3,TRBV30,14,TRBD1,TGTGCCCGCGACGGACAGGGAAGGACAGATACGCAGTATTTT,CARDGQGRTDTQYF
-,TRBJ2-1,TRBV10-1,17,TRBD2,TGCGCCAGCAGTGAGAGGGCTAGCGGGAAGGGGGGTAATGAGCAGTTCTTC,CASSERASGKGGNEQFF
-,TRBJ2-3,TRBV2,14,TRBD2,TGTGCCAGCACCCGACTAGCTTACACAGATACGCAGTATTTT,CASTRLAYTDTQYF
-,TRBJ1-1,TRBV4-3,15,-,TGCGCCAGCAGCCAAGATGAGGGAAAGAACACTGAAGCTTTCTTT,CASSQDEGKNTEAFF
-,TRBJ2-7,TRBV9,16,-,TGTGCCAGCAGCGTAGACCCAGGGCCTCCCTCCTACGAGCAGTACTTC,CASSVDPGPPSYEQYF
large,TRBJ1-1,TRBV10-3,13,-,TGTGCCATCAGTGAGTCTGGACAGATTGAAGCTTTCTTT,CAISESGQIEAFF
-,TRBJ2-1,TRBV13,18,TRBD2,TGTGCCAGCAGCTCCGTCGGACTAGCGGGGGGGCTGTGGAATGAGCAGTTCTTC,CASSSVGLAGGLWNEQFF
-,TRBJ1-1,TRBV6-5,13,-,TGTGCCAGCAACCTCGCCTCGGGAGGGCGGGCTTTCTTT,CASNLASGGRAFF
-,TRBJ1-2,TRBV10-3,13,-,TGTGCCATCAGTCCTCGGGATCTAGATGGCTACACCTTC,CAISPRDLDGYTF
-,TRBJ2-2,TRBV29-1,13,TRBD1,TGCAGCGTTTATATACAGGGGGCCGGGGAGCTGTTTTTT,CSVYIQGAGELFF
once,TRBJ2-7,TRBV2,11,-,TGTGCCAGCAGCCTCGGCGGGGAGCAGTACTTC,CASSLGGEQYF
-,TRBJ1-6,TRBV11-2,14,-,TGTGCCAGCAGCTCCGGGACAAATAATTCACCCCTCCACTTT,CASSSGTNNSPLHF
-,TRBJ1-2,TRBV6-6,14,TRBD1,TGTGCCAGCAGTTACTCGACAGGGGGCTATGGCTACACCTTC,CASSYSTGGYGYTF
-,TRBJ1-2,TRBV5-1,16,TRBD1,TGCGCCAGCAGCTCGACCCTTGACAGGGGGCCCTATGGCTACACCTTC,CASSSTLDRGPYGYTF
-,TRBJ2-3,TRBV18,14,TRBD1,TGTGCCAGCTCACCACGGGGGACAGGGGGGACGCAGTATTTT,CASSPRGTGGTQYF
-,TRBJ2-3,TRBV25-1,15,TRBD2,TGTGCCAGCAGTGGGACTAGCGGGGGGGCAGATACGCAGTATTTT,CASSGTSGGADTQYF
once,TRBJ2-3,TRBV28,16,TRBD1,TGTGCCAGCAGGCCACCACAGGGGGCTCGGTCAGATACGCAGTATTTT,CASRPPQGARSDTQYF
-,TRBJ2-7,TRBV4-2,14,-,TGTGCCAGCAGCCAAGGCATTAGCTCCTACGAGCAGTACTTC,CASSQGISSYEQYF
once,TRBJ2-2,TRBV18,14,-,TGTGCCAGCTCACCACGCAGCGGGCCCGGGGAGCTGTTTTTT,CASSPRSGPGELFF
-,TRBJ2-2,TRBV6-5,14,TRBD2,TGTGCCAGCAGTTACCAGATAGCGGGAGAAGAGCTGTTTTTT,CASSYQIAGEELFF
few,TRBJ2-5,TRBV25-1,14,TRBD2,TGTGCCAGCAGTCTAGCGGGGGGAGGGGAGACCCAGTACTTC,CASSLAGGGETQYF
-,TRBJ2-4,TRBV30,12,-,TGTGCCTGGAGGGGGGCCAAAAACATTCAGTACTTC,CAWRGAKNIQYF
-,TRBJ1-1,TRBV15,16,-,TGTGCCACCAGCAGAGATATGGAGACAGTGAACACTGAAGCTTTCTTT,CATSRDMETVNTEAFF
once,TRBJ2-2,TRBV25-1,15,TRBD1,TGTGCCAGCAGTGACGGGACAGGGTTCACCGGGGAGCTGTTTTTT,CASSDGTGFTGELFF
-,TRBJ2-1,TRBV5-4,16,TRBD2,TGTGCCAGCAGCCCTGGTGGTAGCGGGGGGGAGAATGAGCAGTTCTTC,CASSPGGSGGENEQFF
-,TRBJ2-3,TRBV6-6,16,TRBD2,TGTGCCAGCAGTCGGACTAGCGGGGGGGGGACAGATACGCAGTATTTT,CASSRTSGGGTDTQYF
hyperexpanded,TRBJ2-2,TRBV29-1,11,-,TGCAGCGTTGAAGGACCCGGGGAGCTGTTTTTT,CSVEGPGELFF
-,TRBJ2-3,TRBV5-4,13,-,TGTGCCAGCAGCCTAGGCAGCACAGATACGCAGTATTTT,CASSLGSTDTQYF
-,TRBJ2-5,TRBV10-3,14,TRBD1,TGTGCCATCAAAACAGGGGGTCCACAAGAGACCCAGTACTTC,CAIKTGGPQETQYF
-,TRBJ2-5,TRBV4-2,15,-,TGTGCCAGCAGCCAAGATCGGGGAGGCCAAGAGACCCAGTACTTC,CASSQDRGGQETQYF
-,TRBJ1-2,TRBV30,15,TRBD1,TGTGCCTGGAGTGTAAGGCTAAGACAGGGGTATGGCTACACCTTC,CAWSVRLRQGYGYTF
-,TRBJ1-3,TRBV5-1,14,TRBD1,TGCGCCAGCAGCTTGGACAGGGGTGGAAACACCATATATTTT,CASSLDRGGNTIYF
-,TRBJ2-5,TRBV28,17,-,TGTGCCAGCAGCCCAACCCGGGTCTTCACGGGGCAAGAGACCCAGTACTTC,CASSPTRVFTGQETQYF